This passage covers 2 T cell receptor beta chains from one sample sequenced in a study of tumor and adjacent non-tumor tissue in lung cancer. TCRbeta libraries were built with three rounds of nested PCR, modified from ARM-PCR. Each CDR3 protein is one row after TCRdb ran MiXCR on the multiplex PCR reads. The sample includes about 98,000 distinct CDR3 sequences, approximately 80% of them seen just once. The template was RNA from unsorted bulk tissue. More than 3 cm separated this lung sample from the edge of the tumor. The sequenced sample consisted of distant non-tumor lung tissue. The receptors derive from a man aged 60-69 years with small cell lung cancer.

Points on this clonotype: This could be a read error, since a much larger clone is one nucleotide away. The chain's CDR3 is CASSMYGGSSYNEQFF. In nucleotides, the CDR3 is TGCGCCAGCAGCATGTACGGGGGGAGCTCCTACAATGAGCAGTTCTTC. The chain couples TRBV5-1 to TRBJ2-1, with 7 bases lining up with TRBD2. The CDR3 has 16 residues. CDR1 is SGHRS and CDR2 is YFSETQ in the germline V gene. Trimming cost V 4 bases and J 0 bases; bases outside gene matches: 7. Complete variable domain (other parts from reference TRBV5-1 and TRBJ2-1): KAGVTQTPRYLIKTRGQQVTLSCSPISGHRSVSWYQQTPGQGLQFLFEYFSETQRNKGNFPGRFSGRQFSNSRSEMNVSTLELGDSALYLCASSMYGGSSYNEQFFGPGTRLTVL.

As for this clonotype: Germline is not matched at one junction end, which may reflect a read error. The gene calls are TRBV5-1 and TRBJ2-3, with 11 bases matching TRBD2. CDR1 and CDR2 (germline): SGHRS, YFSETQ. This CDR3 has 16 residues. CDR3 nucleotides: TGCGCCAGCAACTTGCGACTAGCGGGGAGCACAGATACGCAGTATTTT. Its translation: CASNLRLAGSTDTQYF.